The source of this TCR beta chain is a study of regulatory T cells in long-lasting Graves disease. This CDR3 has 22 amino acids. Trimming removed 2 bases from V and 1 base from J; junction bases left unmatched: 26. Building of the TCR beta libraries involved iRepertoire HTBI primers and Arm-PCR of CDR3 regions. MiXCR was run by TCRdb on the multiplex PCR reads, yielding one entry per CDR3 protein. The sample contains around 480,000 distinct CDR3 sequences, around 16% of which appear only once. Specified time point: newly diagnosed GD, antithyroid drugs for less than 3 months. Researchers made the TCR library from RNA that was extracted from PBMCs. These data also formed part of another study, on T cells in Graves' hyperthyroidism and ophthalmopathy.

This sample comprised peripheral blood mononuclear cells (PBMCs), obtained at new diagnosis, from a patient treated with antithyroid drugs. The chain uses TRBV12-3 or TRBV12-4 and TRBJ2-7, with TRBD2 matching over 7 bases. The clonotype originates from a man aged 35 to 55 with Graves disease. In nucleotides, the CDR3 is TGTGCCAGCAGTTTAAGTCTGTTAGGTGGTGCCATTATGGGGCGGGAGTCCTACGAGCAGTACTTC. Translation gives CASSLSLLGGAIMGRESYEQYF.